This TCR beta chain comes out of a study of shared clonotypes between healthy human individuals (dated by TCRdb to 2018 to 2020). As for the study more broadly: The cohort comprised two women and three men aged 18 to 49 years. To increase sequencing depth and limit assay-specific biases, TCR repertoire library preparation and sequencing were carried out by different laboratories using diverse techniques. For each donor, CD4 naive and CD4 memory were each given three plates, CD8 naive was given two plates, and CD8 memory was given one plate. Leukapheresis yielded between about 0.85 and 9 billion PBMCs per donor. To estimate repertoire size and how much clonotypes are shared between individuals, the study performed deep sequencing of blood TCR repertoires from 4 to 6 healthy adults.

Using the deep immunoSEQ assay, TCR CDR3 regions were amplified from genomic DNA by multiplex PCR. Extracted genomic DNA from each cell subset was spread evenly across all wells of several immunoSEQ 96-well plates, with each plate serving as a replicate. For sorted subsets, about 0.2 ug genomic DNA, equal to about 30,000 T cell genomes, was loaded into each replicate PCR. Purified libraries were quantified with a Qubit 3.0 fluorometer, sized on a Bioanalyzer 2100, and re-quantified with the KAPA Library Quantification kit. Each immunoSEQ 96-well plate was sequenced on its own single-read 150-cycle Illumina NextSeq 550 flow cell. The authors processed their data as follows. Because the immunoSEQ output held only junctional sequences and lacked quality scores, the filtering could not match the filtering applied to full-length reads. To assign V/J genes and CDR3, sequences were annotated against IMGT germline references using PyIR, a Python wrapper for IgBLAST v1.9. Reads were filtered out if the reads had weak V/J assignments (E-value above 1e-6), no CDR3, stop codons, out-of-frame junctions, or ambiguous translated residues. V3J clonotypes were defined as sequences sharing an identical inferred V gene, J gene, and CDR3 amino acid sequence. Percentage overlap between repertoires was computed as shared unique clonotypes divided by the size of the smaller repertoire. Three approaches were used to assess repertoire richness: RTK rarefaction, the Chao1 estimator, and Recon v2.1 estimates of unobserved clonotypes. OLGA was used to compute generation probabilities for all TCRbeta clonotypes that the gDNA method yielded from a handful of donors. TCRdb provides this immuneACCESS table in a form limited to in-frame rearrangements. Some clones are lacking; in checked studies, under half of them reflect an unresolved V gene, and why the rest are absent is not known. That table supplies the V and J calls and clone size; D and trimming were determined from the DNA. The sample contains some 2,400,000 clones, approximately 95% of them found a single time. The ten biggest clones cover 0.13% of the sample.

The investigation overall reported the following: Naive subsets generally had larger estimated clonotype richness than memory subsets did. Pairwise subsampling led to the expectation that sequencing depth would affect the degree of clonotype sharing among donors. Clonotypes shared by all four sorted-subset donors showed higher generation probabilities than non-shared clonotypes. Sampling was limited to blood, and TCR repertoires in tissue likely differ from TCR repertoires in blood. Even with the large sequencing depth, rarefaction of the sorted-subset datasets indicated that sequencing was incomplete. The small number of donors limited the genetic and exposure-history diversity represented. When a few donors were compared, the shared fraction of clonotypes was around 4.6% for naive CD4, roughly 3.3% for naive CD8, about 2.4% for memory CD4, and less than 0.5% for memory CD8.

Healthy HIV-negative adults with no recently reported acute infections or vaccinations were included as donors. Every donor was a Caucasian adult living in Nashville, Tennessee, USA. CD4+ T cells were enriched by magnetic negative selection; naive cells were then positively selected on CD45RA, and the negative fraction formed the memory subset. Blood was collected by leukapheresis, and PBMCs were isolated by Ficoll-Histopaque density gradient centrifugation and then cryopreserved in liquid nitrogen vapor phase. Purity and quantity of every magnetically sorted T cell population were checked by analytical flow cytometry. Each sorted fraction had its genomic DNA isolated and then quantified by UV absorbance on a Nanodrop 2000c. Remarks on this clone: Its antigen is currently not known. No much larger clone exists at a distance of one base, and base qualities are not known. Other DNA sequences in this specimen translate into the identical CDR3.

As encoded in the germline V gene, CDR1 is SGHRS while CDR2 is YFSETQ. The junction shows trimming of 0 bases on V and 0 bases on J, plus 10 bases between the germline ends. The cysteine opens and the phenylalanine closes a CDR3 of 16 amino acids. The kept DNA is CDR3 alone, 48 bases in frame from the first base. The chain was built from TRBV5-1 and TRBJ2-1; the D gene is perhaps TRBD2, from 5 matching bases. This clonotype originated in a man aged 18 to 30 in good health. Sequenced input: naive CD4+ T cells sorted from blood. This specimen's cell subset or site label, per the study, means: CD45RA+ positively selected. The CDR3 reads as follows: CASSLAAASSYNEQFF. The bases are TGCGCCAGCAGCTTGGCAGCGGCGAGCTCCTACAATGAGCAGTTCTTC. Beyond the CDR3, the reference TRBV5-1 and TRBJ2-1 genes provide the residues; the full variable domain reads: KAGVTQTPRYLIKTRGQQVTLSCSPISGHRSVSWYQQTPGQGLQFLFEYFSETQRNKGNFPGRFSGRQFSNSRSEMNVSTLELGDSALYLCASSLAAASSYNEQFFGPGTRLTVL.